A single sample gave rise to the 19 T cell receptor beta chains below, sequenced in a study of human versus mouse CDR3 diversity and MHC coevolution. Some clones are missing from TCRdb's copy, which holds only in-frame ones; the method was immunoSEQ multiplex PCR. Among 50,000 to 65,000 clones listed, 85% to 95% were seen once. The sample taken for sequencing was naive CD4+ T cells from blood. As for subset: CD45RO-negative CD62L-positive naive CD4 T cells. Receptor source: a person between 55 and 69 years old in good health.

This chain uses TRBV27 with TRBJ2-7; D gene uncertain. V shed 1 base and J shed 9 bases, with 13 bases lying between them. The CDR3 is 13 amino acids. Germline CDR1 reads MNHEY; CDR2 reads SMNVEV (reference sequence). CDR3 coding DNA: TGTGCCAGCAGTTTATATCCTAGAGGCGTGCAGTACTTC. Its protein is CASSLYPRGVQYF.

This chain uses TRBV18 with TRBJ2-5, with D maybe TRBD2 (5 bases). V gave up 2 bases and J gave up 5 bases, with 9 bases separating them. The CDR3 runs to 13 residues. Germline CDR1 KGHSH, CDR2 LQKENI. Here the CDR3 reads CASSPTRSETQYF. CDR3 nucleotide sequence: TGTGCCAGCTCACCAACTAGAAGTGAGACCCAGTACTTC.

V gene TRBV7-6 combines with J gene TRBJ2-7; TRBD2 matches at 8 bases. The CDR3 totals 15 residues. The V and J ends lost 5 bases and 2 bases, in that order; junction bases with no gene match: 8. Germline V CDR1 and CDR2: SGHVS, FNYEAQ. The CDR3 reads CASSPGRVGPYEQYF. CDR3 DNA sequence: TGTGCCAGCAGCCCCGGGAGGGTTGGGCCCTACGAGCAGTACTTC.

The chain combines TRBV7-9 with TRBJ2-5; a possible D gene is TRBD2 (6 bases). Germline CDR1 and CDR2: SEHNR and FQNEAQ (reference sequence). The CDR3 covers 15 residues. Trimming pared 2 bases from V and 5 bases from J, leaving 15 bases between. The chain's CDR3 is CASSLLGTHVETQYF. The DNA for the CDR3 is TGTGCCAGCAGCTTACTTGGGACTCACGTGGAGACCCAGTACTTC.

The CDR3 sequence is CASSQDQGAKNIQYF. DNA for the CDR3: TGCGCCAGCAGCCAAGATCAGGGGGCCAAAAACATTCAGTACTTC. The rearrangement links TRBV4-1 to TRBJ2-4, with a tentative D call TRBD1 (6 bases). With 0 bases removed from V and 1 base from J, the gap between germline ends came to 7 bases. The CDR3 has 15 residues. Looked up from germline, CDR1 is MGHRA and CDR2 is YSYEKL.

The chain links TRBV30 to TRBJ2-7; 9 bases line up with TRBD1. V was clipped by 0 bases and J by 3 bases; unmatched bases: 18. This CDR3 is 19 amino acids long. CDR1 is GTSNPN and CDR2 is SVGIG in the germline V gene (reference sequence). For the CDR3, the DNA is TGTGCCTGGAGTGTTCGCGTTATCGGGACAGGGACCAAGGGCTACGAGCAGTACTTC. This codes for CAWSVRVIGTGTKGYEQYF.

V gene TRBV9 combines with J gene TRBJ1-6; 7 nucleotides match TRBD1. Germline lookup yields CDR1 SGDLS and CDR2 YYNGEE. V gave up 0 bases and J gave up 7 bases; unmatched junction bases: 10. The CDR3 is made up of 17 amino acids. The CDR3 DNA follows: TGTGCCAGCAGCGTAGGTAGAGGGACAGTAGACAATTCACCCCTCCACTTT. It encodes CASSVGRGTVDNSPLHF.

The V gene is TRBV11-3, the J gene TRBJ1-2, with D uncertain. This CDR3 spans 13 amino acids. Germline CDR1 SGHNT, CDR2 YENEEA. With 1 base removed from V and 5 bases from J, the gap between germline ends came to 8 bases. DNA for the CDR3: TGTGCCAGCAGCTTAGGGCTTGTGTATGGCTACACCTTC. The encoded protein is CASSLGLVYGYTF.

As regards this clone: The junction shows a germline mismatch at one end, possibly a read error. Other DNA sequences in this specimen translate into the identical CDR3. The chain carries TRBV14 and TRBJ2-4, with D hard to call. CDR1 and CDR2 (germline): SGHDN, FVKESK. This CDR3 spans 13 amino acids. The CDR3, as DNA: TGTGCCAGTAGCCAAGCACTGATAAACATTCAGTACTTC. Amino acid sequence: CASSQALINIQYF.

The rearrangement uses TRBV7-9 and TRBJ1-1; 7 bases fit TRBD1. The CDR3 contains 14 residues. Germline assignment: CDR1 SEHNR and CDR2 FQNEAQ (reference sequence). With V trimmed by 0 bases and J by 6 bases, 4 bases remained unmatched. CDR3 in amino acids: CASSLAGGWAEAFF. CDR3 bases: TGTGCCAGCAGCTTAGCAGGGGGCTGGGCTGAAGCTTTCTTT.

The chain recombines TRBV7-7 with TRBJ2-3, with D perhaps matching TRBD1 (5 bases). The CDR3 is 15 amino acids. The V gene lost 2 bases and the J gene lost 1 base, with 10 bases spanning the gap. Germline V gene data show CDR1 as SSHAT and CDR2 as FNYEAQ (reference sequence). The CDR3, as DNA: TGTGCCAGCAGCTTAAGCAGGGCTGGCACAGATACGCAGTATTTT. It specifies CASSLSRAGTDTQYF.

The chain employs TRBV19 and TRBJ2-2; D might be TRBD1 (5 bases). Germline CDR1 is LNHDA and CDR2 is SQIVND (reference sequence). The V gene lost 10 bases and the J gene lost 4 bases, with 13 bases spanning the gap. This CDR3 contains 13 residues. The CDR3 DNA follows: TGTGCCACCCACGGACAACCCACCGGGGAGCTGTTTTTT. This codes for CATHGQPTGELFF.

The rearrangement joins TRBV25-1 to TRBJ2-3, with TRBD1 matching 10 bases. Germline-derived CDR1 and CDR2 are MGHDK and SYGVNS. Trimming removed 2 bases from V and 4 bases from J; junction bases left unmatched: 12. The CDR3 extends over 18 amino acids. The CDR3 reads CASSENWGTGEGADTQYF. The DNA for the CDR3 is TGTGCCAGCAGTGAAAACTGGGGGACAGGGGAAGGGGCAGATACGCAGTATTTT.

The chain uses TRBV7-2 and TRBJ2-1; D not certain. Germline V gene lookup returns CDR1 SGHTA and CDR2 FQGNSA. CDR3 size: 13 residues. V shed 1 base and J shed 8 bases, with 9 bases lying between them. The CDR3 sequence: CASSLELTDEQFF. The CDR3 DNA follows: TGTGCCAGCAGCTTAGAACTAACGGATGAGCAGTTCTTC.

CDR3: CASSLSGTSGWGGTDTQYF. Here the CDR3 DNA reads TGTGCCAGCAGCTTATCCGGGACTAGCGGGTGGGGTGGCACAGATACGCAGTATTTT. The V call is TRBV11-2, the J call TRBJ2-3; 12 bases fit TRBD2. V shed 2 bases, J shed 1 base, and the junction held 10 bases outside the gene matches. This CDR3 comprises 19 residues. Looked up from germline, CDR1 is SGHAT and CDR2 is FQNNGV.

The chain carries TRBV19 and TRBJ1-5; D gene ambiguous. Germline V gives CDR1 LNHDA, CDR2 SQIVND (reference sequence). There are 13 residues in the CDR3. V dropped 5 bases and J dropped 4 bases, with 9 bases sitting between them. The CDR3 sequence: CASSAGPNQPQHF. The CDR3 bases are TGTGCCAGTAGTGCGGGCCCGAATCAGCCCCAGCATTTT.

The rearrangement joins TRBV6-5 to TRBJ1-2; D may be TRBD1 (5 bases). There are 14 residues in the CDR3. Between the trimmed V and J ends, which lost 5 bases and 4 bases, there was a span of 14 bases. Germline loops: CDR1 MNHEY, CDR2 SVGAGI. The CDR3 region is CASSPLLQGYGYTF. The CDR3 coding sequence is TGTGCCAGCAGTCCCCTTCTCCAGGGCTATGGCTACACCTTC.

This chain connects TRBV4-1 to TRBJ2-3, with TRBD1 matching over 9 bases. The junction had 12 bases not matched to a gene; V was cut back by 4 bases and J by 4 bases. This CDR3 region has 17 residues. Germline-derived CDR1 and CDR2 are MGHRA and YSYEKL. The CDR3 sequence is CASSPTGTGLGADTQYF. CDR3 DNA sequence: TGCGCCAGCAGCCCTACCGGGACAGGGCTGGGGGCAGATACGCAGTATTTT.

This chain connects TRBV7-3 to TRBJ2-7, with 10 bases fitting TRBD1. The germline gives CDR1 SGHTA, CDR2 FQGTGA. The CDR3 has 15 amino acids. Trimming removed 3 bases from V and 2 bases from J; junction bases left unmatched: 4. The DNA for the CDR3 is TGTGCCAGCAGCTTGGGACAGGGGAAGACCTACGAGCAGTACTTC. Its protein product is CASSLGQGKTYEQYF.